Below are 16 T cell receptor beta chains sequenced from a single sample in a study of vaccination and CD4 T cells after COVID-19. TCRdb processed the PCR reads anew with MiXCR; each CDR3 protein has one entry. The profile covers about 18,000 distinct CDR3 sequences, with 62% appearing a single time and just over 1% taken by the ten largest. The source was CD4+ T cells from blood, collected before SARS-CoV-2 vaccination. The receptors were gathered from a human donor who had recovered from COVID-19.

The chain uses TRBV12-3 or TRBV12-4 and TRBJ2-5; 8 positions agree with TRBD1. Trimming removed 3 bases from V and 4 bases from J; junction bases left unmatched: 4. CDR3 length equals 14 residues. CDR3 sequence (DNA): TGTGCCAGCAGTTTCGACAGGGGAGGAGAGACCCAGTACTTC. It yields the protein CASSFDRGGETQYF.

This chain connects TRBV30 to TRBJ1-1, with 7 positions matching TRBD1. The CDR3 is 15 amino acids. Trimming removed 5 bases from V and 5 bases from J; junction bases left unmatched: 14. CDR1 GTSNPN and CDR2 SVGIG come from the germline V gene (reference sequence). The CDR3 spells CAWSRDSVGGTEAFF. CDR3 in DNA: TGTGCCTGGTCAAGGGACAGCGTGGGAGGGACTGAAGCTTTCTTT.

The V gene is TRBV2, the J gene TRBJ2-3; 7 bases fit TRBD2. The CDR3 is 15 amino acids. CDR1 and CDR2 (germline): SNHLY, FYNNEI. V shed 3 bases, J shed 1 base, and the junction held 4 bases outside the gene matches. The CDR3 DNA is TGTGCCAGCAGTGACCGGGCGGGAGGCACAGATACGCAGTATTTT. Its translation is CASSDRAGGTDTQYF.

This clonotype has a single count. The chain uses TRBV6-5 and TRBJ1-1; D is unclear. The length of the CDR3 is 15 residues. CDR1 and CDR2 from the germline V gene are MNHEY and SVGAGI. With 3 bases removed from V and 10 bases from J, the gap between germline ends came to 21 bases. The CDR3 coding sequence is TGTGCCAGCAGTTATTGGGTGGATAGACGTGATGGAGCTTTCTTT. Translation gives CASSYWVDRRDGAFF.

This clonotype was counted once. As DNA, the CDR3 is TGTGCCAGCAAGCCGAGTCATAGCTCCTACGAGCAGTACTTC. Protein sequence: CASKPSHSSYEQYF. The genes are TRBV12-3 or TRBV12-4 and TRBJ2-7; no clear D gene. The CDR3 totals 14 residues. The ends were cut back, 7 bases at V and 0 bases at J, with 13 bases in the middle.

This clonotype was detected once. The chain uses TRBV28 and TRBJ2-7, with D possibly TRBD2 on 6 matching bases. The ends were cut back, 4 bases at V and 2 bases at J, with 15 bases in the middle. CDR3 size: 15 residues. The V gene's germline CDR1 is MDHEN and CDR2 SYDVKM. The CDR3: CASSSRGRPPYEQYF. In DNA form, the CDR3 reads TGTGCCAGCAGTTCGCGGGGTCGGCCCCCCTACGAGCAGTACTTC.

The V call is TRBV18, the J call TRBJ2-1; D is unresolved. The V gene's germline CDR1 is KGHSH and CDR2 LQKENI. Trimming stripped 3 bases from V and 5 bases from J, with 8 bases between. The CDR3 is 13 amino acids. The CDR3 coding sequence is TGTGCCAGCTCACCGGCTACTCACAATGAGCAGTTCTTC. Translating it yields CASSPATHNEQFF.

The chain joins TRBV28 to TRBJ2-4; D tentatively reads TRBD1 or TRBD2 (6 bases each). This CDR3 is built from 14 residues. Deletions cut 6 bases from V and 6 bases from J, with 15 bases between. Looked up from germline, CDR1 is MDHEN and CDR2 is SYDVKM. The CDR3 protein is CASRAGGRINIQYF. The DNA for the CDR3 is TGTGCCAGCAGGGCCGGGGGCAGGATAAACATTCAGTACTTC.

The chain recombines TRBV21-1 with TRBJ2-7; TRBD1 reflects the table's D call only, with no check against the DNA. TRBV21-1 is a known pseudogene. This CDR3 is built from 16 residues. Here the CDR3 reads CASSLKGEAGCYEQYF. The CDR3 DNA is TGTGCCAGCAGCTTAAAGGGGGAGGCAGGGTGCTACGAGCAGTACTTC.

V gene TRBV7-8 combines with J gene TRBJ2-3; 14 nucleotides agree with TRBD2. Trimming cost V 4 bases and J 9 bases; bases outside gene matches: 3. The CDR3 extends over 14 amino acids. Looked up from germline, CDR1 is SGHVS and CDR2 is FQNEAQ. CDR3 sequence (DNA): TGTGCCAGCAGCTGGGGGACTAGCGGGGGCACGCAGTATTTT. It translates to CASSWGTSGGTQYF.

This sequence joins TRBV20-1 and TRBJ2-1, with D perhaps matching TRBD2 (6 bases). The CDR3 is 19 amino acids. Trimming shortened V by 2 bases and J by 5 bases, and 28 bases separated the two germline ends. Germline V gene sequence: CDR1 DFQATT, CDR2 SNEGSKA (reference sequence). The CDR3: CSARSRVGYRDSFNNEQFF. The CDR3 DNA reads TGCAGTGCTAGAAGTCGAGTGGGGTACCGGGACTCATTCAACAATGAGCAGTTCTTC.

The CDR3 DNA follows: TGCAGTGCTAGAAGACCGAAAGAGACCCAGTACTTC. This translates into CSARRPKETQYF. V usage is TRBV20-1 and J usage is TRBJ2-5; D unclear. Trimming pared 2 bases from V and 3 bases from J, leaving 7 bases between. CDR1 and CDR2 from the germline V gene are DFQATT and SNEGSKA (reference sequence). CDR3 size: 12 residues.

This chain connects TRBV12-3 or TRBV12-4 to TRBJ2-2; 7 positions match TRBD2. This CDR3 region has 15 residues. Trimming at V came to 4 bases and at J to 5 bases, leaving 7 bases not matched to a gene. This chain's CDR3 is CASSSSGRGTGELFF. The CDR3, as DNA: TGTGCCAGCAGTTCCTCGGGGAGGGGTACCGGGGAGCTGTTTTTT.

The chain combines TRBV6-1 with TRBJ2-2, with D uncertain. The CDR3 has 11 residues. V lost 7 bases, J lost 8 bases, and 8 bases lay in between. Germline CDR1 is MNHNS and CDR2 is SASEGT. The CDR3, as DNA: TGTGCCAGCACCTTAATAGGGGAGCTGTTTTTT. It translates to CASTLIGELFF.

Written as DNA, the CDR3 is TGTGCCACCAGACTATCCTATGGCTACACCTTC. This codes for CATRLSYGYTF. The chain is built from TRBV2 and TRBJ1-2; D uncertain. The V gene lost 10 bases and the J gene lost 4 bases, with 10 bases spanning the gap. CDR1 SNHLY and CDR2 FYNNEI come from the germline V gene. The CDR3 loop spans 11 amino acids.

DNA of the CDR3: TGTGCCAGCAGGAAGGGGGACAGGGGGCTCACCGGGGAGCTGTTTTTT. Translation: CASRKGDRGLTGELFF. The rearrangement uses TRBV5-4 and TRBJ2-2, with 12 bases matching TRBD1. Trimming removed 5 bases from V and 4 bases from J; junction bases left unmatched: 6. Germline CDR1 is SGHNT and CDR2 is YYREEE (reference sequence). The CDR3 is made up of 16 amino acids.